The 11 T cell receptor beta chains below were found in one sample sequenced in a study of blood T cells in healthy people across ages. A second PCR of 7 to 11 cycles used a sample-barcoded 5' primer and a J-beta primer mix. TCRdb ran MiXCR on the 5' RACE reads and lists one entry per CDR3 protein. The sample carries hundreds of thousands of distinct CDR3 sequences, around half recorded once. What was sequenced was blood. The receptors were gathered from a man aged 80 or over in good health.

V gene TRBV3-1 combines with J gene TRBJ1-2, with 7 bases aligning to TRBD1. V lost 4 bases to trimming and J lost 4 bases; unmatched junction nucleotides: 12. This CDR3 has 16 amino acids. Germline-derived CDR1 and CDR2 are LGHDT and YNNKEL (reference sequence). In DNA form, the CDR3 reads TGTGCCAGCAGCCTTGGGGGGGACAGCTCTTTCTATGGCTACACCTTC. It specifies CASSLGGDSSFYGYTF.

In regard to this clonotype: A much larger clone lies a single base off, so this may be a read error. This chain joins TRBV29-1 and TRBJ2-5; D is perhaps TRBD1 (5 bases). The J call may be incorrect, as the DNA end agrees better with TRBJ2-7. In germline, CDR1 is SQVTM, CDR2 ANQGSEA. This CDR3 is 12 amino acids long. CDR3 nucleotides: TGCAGCGTTAATCAGGGAACCGACGAGCAGTACTTC. Residues: CSVNQGTDEQYF.

The rearrangement joins TRBV29-1 to TRBJ1-2, with 7 positions matching TRBD1. The CDR3 has 14 residues. Unmatched junction bases numbered 11, after V lost 7 bases and J lost 3 bases. CDR1 is SQVTM and CDR2 is ANQGSEA in the germline V gene. CDR3 loop: CSASKGTDDYGYTF. In DNA form, the CDR3 reads TGCAGCGCCTCGAAGGGGACAGATGACTATGGCTACACCTTC.

V is TRBV10-3 and J is TRBJ2-1; TRBD1 matches 10 bases. The CDR3 covers 16 residues. The ends lost 3 bases at V and 3 bases at J; junction bases unmatched: 5. Germline V lookup: CDR1 ENHRY, CDR2 SYGVKD. CDR3: CAISERGQGFYNEQFF. For the CDR3, the DNA is TGTGCCATCAGTGAACGGGGACAGGGGTTCTACAATGAGCAGTTCTTC.

The CDR3 DNA reads as TGTGCCAGCAGGGGTGGGAGTGGGAATGAGCAGTTCTTC. The encoded protein is CASRGGSGNEQFF. V usage is TRBV27 and J usage is TRBJ2-1; weak D call: TRBD2 (5 bases). V was cut by 6 bases and J by 7 bases, with 13 bases left in between. CDR3 length equals 13 residues. Germline CDR1 MNHEY, CDR2 SMNVEV (reference sequence).

This clonotype was seen a few times. The chain is built from TRBV11-2 and TRBJ2-4, with 7 positions matching TRBD2. This CDR3 has 17 residues. Germline CDR1 SGHAT, CDR2 FQNNGV. With 0 bases clipped from V and 3 bases from J, the junction kept 8 bases outside the gene matches. DNA for the CDR3: TGTGCCAGCAGCTTAGATTTAGGCGGGAGTCGCAAAAACATTCAGTACTTC. This translates into CASSLDLGGSRKNIQYF. The full variable domain, completed using reference TRBV11-2 and TRBJ2-4, is EAGVAQSPRYKIIEKRQSVAFWCNPISGHATLYWYQQILGQGPKLLIQFQNNGVVDDSQLPKDRFSAERLKGVDSTLKIQPAKLEDSAVYLCASSLDLGGSRKNIQYFGAGTRLSVL.

The chain combines TRBV6-5 with TRBJ2-3, with D perhaps TRBD2 (5 bases). Germline V gives CDR1 MNHEY, CDR2 SVGAGI. The CDR3 totals 15 residues. The ends were cut back, 4 bases at V and 1 base at J, with 12 bases in the middle. The CDR3 nucleotides are TGTGCCAGCAGTTTCGGACTTAGTGGCACAGATACGCAGTATTTT. Translating it yields CASSFGLSGTDTQYF.

The chain combines TRBV28 with TRBJ2-1; 8 positions match TRBD2. The CDR3 consists of 12 residues. Germline V gene lookup returns CDR1 MDHEN and CDR2 SYDVKM. With 6 bases clipped from V and 11 bases from J, the junction kept 6 bases outside the gene matches. In DNA, the CDR3 is TGTGCCAGCAGGCCCCTAGCGGGTCAGCAGTTCTTC. The encoded protein is CASRPLAGQQFF.

The rearrangement links TRBV7-2 to TRBJ1-4; D is perhaps TRBD1 (5 bases). The CDR3 extends over 15 amino acids. V lost 2 bases to trimming and J lost 3 bases, with 10 bases between them. The germline CDR1 and CDR2 sequences are SGHTA and FQGNSA. Here the CDR3 reads CASSLNKGPNEKLFF. The CDR3 region has the DNA TGTGCCAGCAGCTTAAACAAGGGACCTAATGAAAAACTGTTTTTT.

V is TRBV20-1 and J is TRBJ2-5; no reliable D call. V lost 2 bases and J 2 bases, leaving 12 bases between the germline ends. The CDR3 is made up of 14 amino acids. CDR1 is DFQATT, CDR2 SNEGSKA, per germline (reference sequence). The CDR3 spells CSARNRQVQETQYF. The CDR3 DNA reads as TGCAGTGCTAGAAATAGGCAGGTACAAGAGACCCAGTACTTC.

This clonotype was detected many times. This chain joins TRBV7-2 and TRBJ2-3; the D gene is possibly TRBD1 (5 bases). Germline-derived CDR1 and CDR2 are SGHTA and FQGNSA. The CDR3 has 14 residues. With 5 bases removed from V and 14 bases from J, the gap between germline ends came to 23 bases. The CDR3 nucleotides read TGTGCCAGCAGCCTGACGGGTAGTGACAGATACGCGTATTTT. Protein product: CASSLTGSDRYAYF.